These 24 T cell receptor beta chains share one sample of origin, sequenced in a study of blood T cell repertoires in COVID-19. Assay used: immunoSEQ multiplex PCR; TCRdb lists only in-frame clones, some missing. The table lists more than 130,000 clones, approximately 87% of them singletons, with approximately 4% in the top ten. Sample: peripheral blood. The receptors were sampled from a woman in her thirties or forties with acute or convalescent COVID-19.

The chain joins TRBV25-1 to TRBJ2-7, with a tentative D call TRBD2 (5 bases). V lost 11 bases to trimming and J lost 1 base, with 15 bases between them. CDR1 MGHDK and CDR2 SYGVNS come from the germline V gene. The CDR3 has 13 amino acids. In nucleotides, the CDR3 is TGTGCCGCCGAGGGTTTTCAGTCCTACGAGCAGTACTTC. It is translated as CAAEGFQSYEQYF.

V gene TRBV2 combines with J gene TRBJ1-2; possibly TRBD1 for D (5 bases). This CDR3 is built from 14 residues. Germline CDR1 is SNHLY and CDR2 is FYNNEI. V lost 0 bases and J 5 bases, leaving 10 bases between the germline ends. CDR3 bases: TGTGCCAGCAGTGAAGCCAGGGTGGGGTATGGCTACACCTTC. This codes for CASSEARVGYGYTF.

This clone occurred once. This chain joins TRBV5-4 and TRBJ2-3; 11 bases line up with TRBD2. The CDR3 has 15 amino acids. Per the germline V gene, CDR1 is SGHNT and CDR2 is YYREEE (reference sequence). The V and J ends lost 0 bases and 5 bases, in that order; junction bases with no gene match: 2. CDR3 DNA sequence: TGTGCCAGCAGCTTGGGACTAGCGGGGATAGATACGCAGTATTTT. Encoded protein: CASSLGLAGIDTQYF.

The chain has TRBV5-4 and TRBJ1-2; no clear D gene. CDR1 and CDR2 (germline): SGHNT, YYREEE (reference sequence). The CDR3 is made up of 11 amino acids. Trimming removed 3 bases at V and 5 bases at J, with 5 bases between. The CDR3 nucleotides are TGTGCCAGCAGCTCCAATTATGGCTACACCTTC. Translation: CASSSNYGYTF.

The rearrangement links TRBV5-4 to TRBJ1-6; TRBD1 is a possible D gene (5 bases). Looked up from germline, CDR1 is SGHNT and CDR2 is YYREEE (reference sequence). The CDR3 loop spans 15 amino acids. The V end was cut by 2 bases, the J end by 9 bases, with 15 bases between. In DNA form, the CDR3 reads TGTGCCAGCAGCTTACGTCCGGACGGGGGTTCACCCCTCCACTTT. Its translation: CASSLRPDGGSPLHF.

The J gene is TRBJ1-6, the V gene TRBV30, with D perhaps TRBD1 (6 bases). The length of the CDR3 is 13 residues. V was trimmed by 4 bases and J by 5 bases, leaving 9 bases between them. Germline CDR1 GTSNPN, CDR2 SVGIG (reference sequence). CDR3 in amino acids: CAWKQGHNSPLHF. CDR3 in DNA: TGTGCCTGGAAACAGGGACATAATTCACCCCTCCACTTT.

V and J are TRBV10-3 and TRBJ1-2; 8 bases are shared with TRBD1. The CDR3 is 14 amino acids. V was pared by 3 bases and J by 7 bases, with 7 bases of the junction left unmatched. CDR1 and CDR2 from the germline V gene are ENHRY and SYGVKD. CDR3 region: CAISEGTGLSGYTF. In nucleotides, the CDR3 is TGTGCCATCAGTGAAGGGACAGGATTGAGTGGCTACACCTTC.

This clone has only a few counts. V is TRBV10-3 and J is TRBJ1-3; the D is unclear. The CDR3 spans 15 residues. Trimming left V 5 bases short and J 0 bases short, with 11 bases between. Per the germline V gene, CDR1 is ENHRY and CDR2 is SYGVKD. The CDR3 loop reads CAISTHGDSGNTIYF. Here the CDR3 DNA reads TGTGCCATCAGTACCCACGGAGACTCTGGAAACACCATATATTTT.

This clone was counted only a few times. The chain carries TRBV12-3 or TRBV12-4 and TRBJ2-1; D is unresolved. The CDR3 contains 11 residues. V lost 6 bases and J lost 9, with 9 bases in between. The CDR3 nucleotides are TGTGCCAGCAGCCGCAGATTTGAGCAGTTCTTC. Translation: CASSRRFEQFF.

The V call is TRBV18, the J call TRBJ2-7, with D perhaps TRBD1 (6 bases). The germline V and J ends were trimmed by 2 bases and 2 bases, with 10 bases remaining between them. The germline V gene encodes CDR1 KGHSH and CDR2 LQKENI. The CDR3 is 14 residues long. The CDR3 sequence: CASSPEQGAYEQYF. Written as DNA, the CDR3 is TGTGCCAGCTCACCAGAACAGGGCGCCTACGAGCAGTACTTC. The entire variable domain, with the rest obtained from reference TRBV18 and TRBJ2-7, is as follows: NAGVMQNPRHLVRRRGQEARLRCSPMKGHSHVYWYRQLPEEGLKFMVYLQKENIIDESGMPKERFSAEFPKEGPSILRIQQVVRGDSAAYFCASSPEQGAYEQYFGPGTRLTVT.

This sequence joins TRBV27 and TRBJ1-1, with 7 bases matching TRBD1. Germline CDR1 MNHEY, CDR2 SMNVEV (reference sequence). The V and J ends lost 0 bases and 4 bases, in that order; junction bases with no gene match: 11. The CDR3 loop spans 17 amino acids. The CDR3 protein is CASSLSVRQGTGTEAFF. Here the CDR3 DNA reads TGTGCCAGCAGTTTATCCGTCAGACAGGGTACGGGCACTGAAGCTTTCTTT.

The chain joins TRBV6-5 to TRBJ1-3; 7 bases fit TRBD1. V shed 6 bases, J shed 4 bases, and the junction held 3 bases outside the gene matches. This CDR3 contains 13 residues. Germline CDR1 is MNHEY and CDR2 is SVGAGI. Here the CDR3 DNA reads TGTGCCAGCAGACAGGGGCTCGGAAACACCATATATTTT. This sequence encodes CASRQGLGNTIYF.

Here the CDR3 reads CASSLGVPGGTEAFF. CDR3 coding DNA: TGCGCCAGCAGCTTGGGTGTCCCCGGGGGCACTGAAGCTTTCTTT. The chain uses TRBV5-1 and TRBJ1-1; possibly TRBD1 for D (5 bases). The CDR3 is 15 amino acids. Trimming took 0 bases from V and 4 from J, leaving 13 bases between them. Germline V CDR1 and CDR2: SGHRS, YFSETQ. Full variable domain (remainder filled in from reference TRBV5-1 and TRBJ1-1): KAGVTQTPRYLIKTRGQQVTLSCSPISGHRSVSWYQQTPGQGLQFLFEYFSETQRNKGNFPGRFSGRQFSNSRSEMNVSTLELGDSALYLCASSLGVPGGTEAFFGQGTRLTVV.

V and J are TRBV7-8 and TRBJ2-7; 13 bases align to TRBD2. The length of the CDR3 is 16 residues. Germline trimming cut 0 bases from V and 5 bases from J; bases unmatched to any gene: 4. Looked up from germline, CDR1 is SGHVS and CDR2 is FQNEAQ. CDR3: CASSLAGGTSGDEQYF. In DNA form, the CDR3 reads TGTGCCAGCAGCTTAGCAGGGGGGACTAGCGGGGACGAGCAGTACTTC. Supplemented by reference TRBV7-8 and TRBJ2-7, the full variable domain reads GAGVSQSPRYKVAKRGQDVALRCDPISGHVSLFWYQQALGQGPEFLTYFQNEAQLDKSGLPSDRFFAERPEGSVSTLKIQRTQQEDSAVYLCASSLAGGTSGDEQYFGPGTRLTVT.

The chain couples TRBV21-1 to TRBJ2-4; the D segment call TRBD1 is taken from the table without a DNA check. TRBV21-1 corresponds to a pseudogene. The CDR3 extends over 18 amino acids. CDR3 bases: TGTGCCAGCAGCAAAACCGGGACAGGGGTCCGGACGGCAAACATTCAGTACTTC. It encodes CASSKTGTGVRTANIQYF.

This clone has only a few counts. The chain couples TRBV5-5 to TRBJ1-2; a possible D gene is TRBD1 (5 bases). Trimming removed 4 bases from V and 1 base from J, with 11 bases in between. This CDR3 spans 14 amino acids. CDR1 is SGHKS, CDR2 YYEKEE, per germline (reference sequence). The CDR3 nucleotides are TGTGCCAGCAGCACCCAGCAGGGTAACTATGGCTACACCTTC. It specifies CASSTQQGNYGYTF. The full variable domain, with the rest looked up from reference TRBV5-5 and TRBJ1-2, is DAGVTQSPTHLIKTRGQQVTLRCSPISGHKSVSWYQQVLGQGPQFIFQYYEKEERGRGNFPDRFSARQFPNYSSELNVNALLLGDSALYLCASSTQQGNYGYTFGSGTRLTVV.

This chain connects TRBV6-5 to TRBJ2-3, with D maybe TRBD1 (6 bases). The V gene lost 5 bases and the J gene lost 6 bases, with 18 bases spanning the gap. The germline CDR1 and CDR2 sequences are MNHEY and SVGAGI. CDR3 length: 15 amino acids. The CDR3 is CASSPDSYAQDTQYF. CDR3 DNA sequence: TGTGCCAGCAGTCCGGACAGTTATGCACAGGATACGCAGTATTTT.

This clone has more than one count but fewer than ten. The gene calls are TRBV29-1 and TRBJ1-2; TRBD1 is a possible D gene (6 bases). Between the trimmed V and J ends, which lost 4 bases and 0 bases, there was a span of 6 bases. The CDR3 has 12 amino acids. The germline gives CDR1 SQVTM, CDR2 ANQGSEA. Here the CDR3 reads CSVGTANYGYTF. CDR3 coding DNA: TGCAGCGTTGGGACAGCTAACTATGGCTACACCTTC.

V and J are TRBV13 and TRBJ2-2; a weak D match, TRBD2 (6 bases). The germline V gene has CDR1 PRHDT and CDR2 FYEKMQ (reference sequence). Between the trimmed V and J ends, which lost 2 bases and 4 bases, there was a span of 14 bases. This CDR3 is 16 amino acids long. The DNA of the CDR3 is TGTGCCAGCAGCTTAAATCTGGGGGGACCCACCGGGGAGCTGTTTTTT. Its translation is CASSLNLGGPTGELFF. The full variable domain, completed using reference TRBV13 and TRBJ2-2, is AAGVIQSPRHLIKEKRETATLKCYPIPRHDTVYWYQQGPGQDPQFLISFYEKMQSDKGSIPDRFSAQQFSDYHSELNMSSLELGDSALYFCASSLNLGGPTGELFFGEGSRLTVL.

CDR3 residues: CASSLDRPQETQYF. Written as DNA, the CDR3 is TGCGCCAGCAGCTTAGACAGACCCCAAGAGACCCAGTACTTC. The J gene is TRBJ2-5, the V gene TRBV5-1; possible D gene TRBD1, 5 bases. The CDR3 runs to 14 residues. Germline V gene data show CDR1 as SGHRS and CDR2 as YFSETQ. Trimming removed 2 bases at V and 1 base at J, with 9 bases between.

The gene calls are TRBV7-2 and TRBJ1-1, with 9 positions matching TRBD1. CDR1 is SGHTA, CDR2 FQGNSA, per germline. This CDR3 contains 15 residues. J lost 2 bases, V lost 5 bases, and 6 bases had no gene match. CDR3 protein: CASSPPTGGNTEAFF. CDR3 sequence (DNA): TGTGCCAGCAGCCCGCCGACAGGGGGAAACACTGAAGCTTTCTTT.

The J gene is TRBJ2-2, the V gene TRBV9, with D perhaps matching TRBD1 (6 bases). The ends were cut back, 4 bases at V and 5 bases at J, with 15 bases in the middle. The germline V gene has CDR1 SGDLS and CDR2 YYNGEE. The CDR3 is 15 amino acids. As DNA, the CDR3 is TGTGCCAGCAGCCCCAGTTCAGGGGAGACCGGGGAGCTGTTTTTT. It encodes CASSPSSGETGELFF.

The chain couples TRBV12-5 to TRBJ2-3; maybe TRBD2 (6 bases). The CDR3 spans 14 residues. V was trimmed by 3 bases and J by 9 bases, leaving 16 bases between them. Germline V gene sequence: CDR1 LGHNT, CDR2 FRNRAP. The CDR3 is CASGFDGSSLTQYF. As DNA, the CDR3 is TGTGCTAGTGGTTTCGACGGGAGTTCACTAACGCAGTATTTT.

This clone was counted a few times. The chain uses TRBV4-2 and TRBJ2-7; 9 nucleotides agree with TRBD2. The CDR3 totals 18 residues. CDR1 is LGHNA and CDR2 is YNFKEQ in the germline V gene. Germline trimming cut 0 bases from V and 1 base from J; bases unmatched to any gene: 10. The CDR3 loop reads CASSQEKASGTRSYEQYF. The CDR3 DNA is TGTGCCAGCAGCCAAGAAAAGGCTAGCGGGACCCGTTCCTACGAGCAGTACTTC.